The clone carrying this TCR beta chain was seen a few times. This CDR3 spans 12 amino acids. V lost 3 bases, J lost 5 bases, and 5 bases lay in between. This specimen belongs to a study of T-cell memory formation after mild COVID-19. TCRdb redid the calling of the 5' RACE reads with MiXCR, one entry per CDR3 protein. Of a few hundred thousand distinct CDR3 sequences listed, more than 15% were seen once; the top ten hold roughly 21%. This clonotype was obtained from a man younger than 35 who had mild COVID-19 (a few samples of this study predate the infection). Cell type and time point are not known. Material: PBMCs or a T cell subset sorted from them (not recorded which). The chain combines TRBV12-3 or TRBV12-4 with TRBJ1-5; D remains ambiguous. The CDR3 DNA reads TGTGCCAGCAGTTTCGATGATCAGCCCCAGCATTTT. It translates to CASSFDDQPQHF.